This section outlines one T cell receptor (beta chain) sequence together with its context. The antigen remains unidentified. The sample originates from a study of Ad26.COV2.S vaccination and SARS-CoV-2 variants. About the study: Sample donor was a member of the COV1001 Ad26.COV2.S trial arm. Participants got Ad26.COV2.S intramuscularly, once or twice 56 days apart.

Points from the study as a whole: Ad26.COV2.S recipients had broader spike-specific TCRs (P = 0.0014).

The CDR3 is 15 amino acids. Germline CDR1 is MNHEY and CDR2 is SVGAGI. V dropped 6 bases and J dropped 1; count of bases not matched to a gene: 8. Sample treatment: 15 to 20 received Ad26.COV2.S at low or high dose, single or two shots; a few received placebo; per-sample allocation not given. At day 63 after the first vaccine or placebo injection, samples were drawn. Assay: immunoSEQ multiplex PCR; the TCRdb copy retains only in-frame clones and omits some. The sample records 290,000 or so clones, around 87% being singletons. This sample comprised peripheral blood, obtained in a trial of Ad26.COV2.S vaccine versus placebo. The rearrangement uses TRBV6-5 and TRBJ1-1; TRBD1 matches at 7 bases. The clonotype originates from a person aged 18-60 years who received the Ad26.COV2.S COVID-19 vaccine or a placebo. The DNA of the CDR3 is TGTGCCAGCAGGACGGCGGGACAGCCGAACACTGAAGCTTTCTTT. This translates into CASRTAGQPNTEAFF.